The 16 T cell receptor beta chains presented below share a single source sample, sequenced in a study of blood T cell repertoires in COVID-19. Assay used: immunoSEQ multiplex PCR; TCRdb lists only in-frame clones, some missing. The data contain around 220,000 clones, 75% to 85% of them singletons. Sequencing was performed on peripheral blood. Receptor source: an elderly woman with COVID-19, enrolled during active disease.

The chain links TRBV2 to TRBJ2-3, with D possibly being TRBD2 (6 bases). Germline assignment: CDR1 SNHLY and CDR2 FYNNEI. Deletions cut 7 bases from V and 1 base from J, with 15 bases between. The length of the CDR3 is 15 residues. The CDR3 sequence: CASNRGGVGTDTQYF. For the CDR3, the DNA is TGTGCCAGCAACCGAGGCGGGGTCGGCACAGATACGCAGTATTTT.

V is TRBV2 and J is TRBJ1-2; 9 bases are a match to TRBD1. V lost 6 bases and J lost 1; bases outside the gene matches: 6. This CDR3 comprises 15 residues. Germline V gene sequence: CDR1 SNHLY, CDR2 FYNNEI. The CDR3 loop is CASRLGQGRNYGYTF. CDR3 DNA: TGTGCCAGCAGATTGGGACAGGGCCGTAACTATGGCTACACCTTC.

The rearrangement uses TRBV9 and TRBJ2-1, with TRBD2 identical over 7 bases. This CDR3 has 14 amino acids. V trimming: 4 bases; J trimming: 9 bases; junction bases outside the gene matches: 10. Germline V CDR1 and CDR2: SGDLS, YYNGEE. The CDR3 nucleotides are TGTGCCAGCAGCCTTCGGACTAGTGGTAGTGAGCAGTTCTTC. This translates into CASSLRTSGSEQFF.

V is TRBV20-1 and J is TRBJ2-5, with D possibly TRBD1 on 5 matching bases. Between the trimmed V and J ends, which lost 3 bases and 1 base, there was a span of 12 bases. This CDR3 contains 14 residues. Germline CDR1 and CDR2: DFQATT and SNEGSKA (reference sequence). CDR3 loop: CSASETVIQETQYF. CDR3 nucleotides: TGCAGTGCTAGTGAGACAGTAATCCAAGAGACCCAGTACTTC.

The rearrangement links TRBV28 to TRBJ1-2; possibly TRBD1 for D (6 bases). Germline loops: CDR1 MDHEN, CDR2 SYDVKM. The V end was cut by 5 bases, the J end by 4 bases, with 14 bases between. This CDR3 is built from 14 residues. The CDR3 loop is CASSLPGAAYGYTF. The CDR3 coding sequence is TGTGCCAGCAGTCTTCCAGGGGCGGCCTATGGCTACACCTTC.

The chain couples TRBV11-1 to TRBJ2-1; TRBD2 aligns across 8 bases. V shed 3 bases and J 2 bases; nucleotides not matched to a gene: 6. The CDR3 contains 16 residues. The germline V gene has CDR1 SGHAT and CDR2 FQDESV (reference sequence). DNA for the CDR3: TGTGCCAGCAGCTTGAATAGCGGGGTCCCCTACAATGAGCAGTTCTTC. This sequence encodes CASSLNSGVPYNEQFF.

A word on this clone: Distinct nucleotide sequences in the sample also encode this CDR3. The V call is TRBV19, the J call TRBJ2-7, with 8 bases identical to TRBD1. V lost 5 bases and J lost 3; bases outside the gene matches: 9. The CDR3 is 15 residues long. Germline CDR1 LNHDA, CDR2 SQIVND (reference sequence). CDR3 coding DNA: TGTGCCAGTAGTTCAACCGACAGGGGACTCTACGAGCAGTACTTC. It specifies CASSSTDRGLYEQYF. Using reference TRBV19 and TRBJ2-7 for the parts outside the CDR3, the full variable domain is DGGITQSPKYLFRKEGQNVTLSCEQNLNHDAMYWYRQDPGQGLRLIYYSQIVNDFQKGDIAEGYSVSREKKESFPLTVTSAQKNPTAFYLCASSSTDRGLYEQYFGPGTRLTVT.

The V gene is TRBV28, the J gene TRBJ1-1, with TRBD1 matching over 9 bases. The CDR3 length is 16 residues. Unmatched junction bases numbered 13, after V lost 8 bases and J lost 3 bases. Germline V gene data show CDR1 as MDHEN and CDR2 as SYDVKM. In DNA form, the CDR3 reads TGTGCCAGCGTTTCGGGACAGGGAAATCTTGACACTGAAGCTTTCTTT. Translating gives CASVSGQGNLDTEAFF.

V gene TRBV5-6 combines with J gene TRBJ2-5; 10 nucleotides agree with TRBD2. CDR1 is SGHDT, CDR2 YYEEEE, per germline. This CDR3 spans 15 amino acids. Trimming removed 6 bases from V and 2 bases from J; junction bases left unmatched: 7. CDR3 coding DNA: TGTGCCAGCATCCCTCGGGGACTAGCGCAAGAGACCCAGTACTTC. Protein product: CASIPRGLAQETQYF.

The V call is TRBV5-1, the J call TRBJ2-7; maybe TRBD2 (5 bases). The CDR3 runs to 20 residues. V lost 4 bases, J lost 6 bases, and 35 bases lay in between. Germline-derived CDR1 and CDR2 are SGHRS and YFSETQ. The CDR3 DNA is TGCGCCAGCAGCCTACCATACGGAAAGGGAGTAGGATCTCGCCCCTCCGAGCAGTACTTC. Translated: CASSLPYGKGVGSRPSEQYF.

This clone was seen only a few times. The V and J genes are TRBV5-1 and TRBJ1-5; D unresolved. V lost 1 base and J lost 7, with 6 bases in between. The CDR3 is 12 amino acids. Looked up from germline, CDR1 is SGHRS and CDR2 is YFSETQ. The CDR3: CASSLSGQPQHF. CDR3 bases: TGCGCCAGCAGCTTGTCGGGACAGCCCCAGCATTTT.

The V call is TRBV30, the J call TRBJ2-7, with no clear D. Germline V CDR1 and CDR2: GTSNPN, SVGIG (reference sequence). The CDR3 is made up of 11 amino acids. V lost 0 bases and J lost 2, with 2 bases in between. The CDR3 sequence is CAWSVTYEQYF. CDR3 DNA: TGTGCCTGGAGTGTTACCTACGAGCAGTACTTC.

Worth noting for this clone: Within the sample, other DNA sequences also encode this same CDR3. The chain joins TRBV5-4 to TRBJ2-7, with TRBD2 identical over 9 bases. Germline values: CDR1 SGHNT, CDR2 YYREEE (reference sequence). The V gene end was trimmed by 0 bases and the J gene end by 2 bases; junction bases not matched to a gene: 3. The CDR3 is 15 amino acids. CDR3 sequence reads: CASSLGLAGTYEQYF. CDR3 DNA: TGTGCCAGCAGCTTGGGGCTAGCGGGGACCTACGAGCAGTACTTC.

The V call is TRBV30, the J call TRBJ1-6; D is undetermined. This CDR3 has 15 amino acids. The V gene's germline CDR1 is GTSNPN and CDR2 SVGIG (reference sequence). Trimming stripped 3 bases from V and 5 bases from J, with 14 bases between. The CDR3 loop reads CAWREVLQNNSPLHF. CDR3 DNA: TGTGCCTGGAGGGAGGTACTACAGAATAATTCACCCCTCCACTTT.

V is TRBV18 and J is TRBJ2-6; 7 bases line up with TRBD1. V lost 2 bases to trimming and J lost 0 bases; unmatched junction nucleotides: 10. The CDR3 has 19 residues. Germline V CDR1 and CDR2: KGHSH, LQKENI. CDR3 nucleotides: TGTGCCAGCTCACCAACCCGACAGGGCCGAGCCTCTGGGGCCAACGTCCTGACTTTC. It yields the protein CASSPTRQGRASGANVLTF.

The sample holds a few counts of this clone. This chain links TRBV28 with TRBJ2-2, with a possible D match to TRBD2 (5 bases). The CDR3 runs 15 residues. Trimming removed 6 bases at V and 4 bases at J, with 15 bases between. Germline V gene lookup returns CDR1 MDHEN and CDR2 SYDVKM. CDR3 sequence (DNA): TGTGCCAGCAGCCCTAGCCTAGTAATCACCGGGGAGCTGTTTTTT. Encoded protein: CASSPSLVITGELFF.